The 5 T cell receptor beta chains presented below share a single source sample, sequenced in a study of cytomegalovirus exposure and HLA in healthy donors (dated by TCRdb to between 2016 and 2019). The receptor library was made with the immunoSEQ multiplex PCR assay. For the multiplex PCR, a mixture combining 60 forward primers for TCR Vbeta segments and 13 reverse primers for TCR Jbeta segments was used. TCRdb took this table from immuneACCESS and kept in-frame rearrangements with V and J called. Such tables lack part of the clones; where checked against another copy, unresolved V genes explain under half of the gap, and the rest is unexplained. The sample table holds 240,000 or so clones, of which about 81% were seen once. Of the sample, approximately 5.3% falls within the top ten clones. Material for sequencing was PBMCs. These receptor sequences come from a woman between 35 and 50 years old in good health and CMV-seropositive.

The sample holds one count of this clone. The chain uses TRBV11-3 and TRBJ2-7; a possible D gene is TRBD1 (5 bases). Trimming took off 2 bases at V and 3 bases at J, with 11 bases between the two ends. The CDR3 runs to 14 residues. Germline-derived CDR1 and CDR2 are SGHNT and YENEEA. The CDR3 DNA reads TGTGCCAGCAGCTTAATCGACAGAGGCTACGAGCAGTACTTC. Encoded protein: CASSLIDRGYEQYF. Variable domain in full (rest from reference TRBV11-3 and TRBJ2-7): EAGVVQSPRYKIIEKKQPVAFWCNPISGHNTLYWYLQNLGQGPELLIRYENEEAVDDSQLPKDRFSAERLKGVDSTLKIQPAELGDSAVYLCASSLIDRGYEQYFGPGTRLTVT.

This clone appeared once. V is TRBV18 and J is TRBJ2-1; 8 positions match TRBD1. After removal of 2 bases from V and 5 bases from J, the junction contained 14 bases not matched to a gene. The CDR3 totals 18 residues. CDR1 and CDR2 from the germline V gene are KGHSH and LQKENI. CDR3 residues: CASSPFDDRGPWDNEQFF. The CDR3 nucleotides are TGTGCCAGCTCACCATTCGACGACAGGGGACCGTGGGACAATGAGCAGTTCTTC.

This clone was picked up a small number of times. The chain has TRBV2 and TRBJ1-1, with D unresolved. Germline-derived CDR1 and CDR2 are SNHLY and FYNNEI. The CDR3 spans 13 residues. Trimming took 5 bases from V and 0 from J, leaving 7 bases between them. The CDR3 sequence: CASSKYMNTEAFF. The CDR3 region has the DNA TGTGCCAGCAGTAAGTACATGAACACTGAAGCTTTCTTT. Combining the CDR3 with reference TRBV2 and TRBJ1-1 gives the whole variable domain EPEVTQTPSHQVTQMGQEVILRCVPISNHLYFYWYRQILGQKVEFLVSFYNNEISEKSEIFDDQFSVERPDGSNFTLKIRSTKLEDSAMYFCASSKYMNTEAFFGQGTRLTVV.

The chain has TRBV7-9 and TRBJ2-7, with D tentatively TRBD2 (5 bases). This CDR3 is built from 14 residues. Per germline, CDR1 SEHNR and CDR2 FQNEAQ (reference sequence). With 5 bases removed from V and 5 bases from J, the gap between germline ends came to 16 bases. CDR3 nucleotide sequence: TGTGCCAGCAGCCCCTCGACTATGGTGGACGAGCAGTACTTC. This gives the protein CASSPSTMVDEQYF.

This clone came up once. The chain is built from TRBV7-2 and TRBJ2-2; TRBD1 matches at 8 bases. Germline lookup yields CDR1 SGHTA and CDR2 FQGNSA. The V and J ends lost 5 bases and 3 bases, in that order; junction bases with no gene match: 5. There are 15 residues in the CDR3. CDR3 protein: CASSQTGGDTGELFF. In nucleotides, the CDR3 is TGTGCCAGCAGCCAAACAGGGGGAGACACCGGGGAGCTGTTTTTT.